The following is a T cell receptor (beta chain) sequence with its context. This clone appeared a few times. The clone's antigen remains unknown. Qualities for individual bases were not recorded, and no much larger clone is one base off. All of the isolated RNA was reverse transcribed with the High Capacity cDNA Reverse Transcription Kit, so expressed TCRB transcripts were sequenced. Deep immunoSEQ sequencing was applied to naive, central memory and regulatory T cell samples, giving an average of approximately 4 million total reads per sample. Sorted cells were lysed in RLT buffer, and RNA was extracted using DNase-treated RNeasy Micro or Mini kits according to cell number. To prevent cross-contamination, every cell subset was processed on its own, while patient and healthy donor samples were processed together. Using the immunoSEQ multiplex PCR, TCRB sequences were amplified from cDNA into 87-bp fragments spanning the CDR3 region. Amplicons were sequenced on the Illumina HiSeq platform. The authors' analysis ran thus. PCR bias was computationally corrected using synthetic template baselines, reads within Hamming distance 2 were collapsed, and singletons that could not be merged were discarded. Reads were aligned against IMGT so that V, D and J genes, CDR3 length and insertions or deletions at six rearrangement sites could be assigned. Within each subset, clonotype counts were normalized to sorted cell number, and only after that were true diversity and Gini coefficients computed with the tcR R package. Repertoire sharing was quantified using the overlap coefficient calculated on TCRB nucleotide sequences. As a proxy for the pre-selection repertoire, out-of-frame TCRB sequences from naive cells were analyzed. Here the immuneACCESS table is served through TCRdb, limited to in-frame sequences with V and J called. Missing clones are a known gap in these copies; in checked studies unresolved V genes cover under half, and the rest lacks a known reason. V and J calls and clone size are as listed in that table; D and trimming were resolved from the DNA. The sample includes hundreds of thousands of clones, with roughly 30% observed a single time. In total, the top ten clones hold almost 0.065% of the sample.

Each donor gave one peripheral blood draw, about 100 mL on average, collected into heparinised tubes. A BD FACSAria II was used to sort naive, central memory, regulatory and stem cell-like memory CD4+ T cells with a panel that included CD45RO, CCR7, CD25, CD127, CD95 and CD27. A purity above 95% was achieved for all sorted populations. Right away, PBMCs were isolated by Lymphoprep density gradient centrifugation and were stained directly, with no culture step. Samples were stained and sorted in pairs, with one healthy donor and one patient per experiment, so that batch effects were minimized. The data originate from a study of beta chain features in type 1 diabetes (dated by TCRdb to the late 2010s). Concerning the study at large: Mean age, gender distribution, total cell number and subset yield were not different between patients and healthy donors. A total of 85 million to 140 million sorted cells were examined across all samples, and a strong correlation was observed between cell number per subset and RNA yield. In the study, recently diagnosed type 1 diabetes patients and matched healthy donors were compared on the TCRB repertoires of their sorted circulating CD4+ T cell subsets. Naive and central memory subsets were obtained from all 30 or so donors, but regulatory and stem cell-like memory subsets were isolated from only 8 patients and roughly eight healthy donors.

V is pared back by 1 base and J by 0 bases, with 9 bases lying between the germline termini. From the cysteine up to the phenylalanine, the CDR3 has a length of 15 residues. Kept here is only the CDR3 DNA, which spans 45 bases and is read in frame from base 1. CDR1 is given as LGHNA and CDR2 as YSLEER, both from the germline V gene. Study-wide conclusions, independent of this receptor: Because the HLA sub-analyses included only small numbers of individuals, any influence of HLA type on TCRB rearrangement was left unresolved. Because cDNA rather than genomic DNA was sequenced, highly expressing activated cells could have been over-represented, although no difference in activation and CD3 levels was found between groups. PCR might favor shorter templates, but patient and control samples were amplified and corrected together, so any skew would affect both groups equally. Type 1 diabetes patients showed a moderate but significant shortening of TCRB CDR3 length in all four CD4+ subsets. At VDJ recombination sites, type 1 diabetes patients had fewer insertions and more deleted nucleotides, which implies abnormalities in thymic rearrangement. Naive, central memory and regulatory TCRB repertoires appeared to be more alike among patients than among healthy donors.

Input material: naive CD4+ T cells from blood. The meaning of the sample's cell subset or site label: true naive CD4+ T cells. This sequence originates from a man aged 18 to 29 in good health. Here the chain combines TRBV4-3 and TRBJ1-1; TRBD1 is a possible D gene, resting on 6 matching bases. The DNA sequence is given as TGCGCCAGCAGCCAAGTACAGGGTCTGAACACTGAAGCTTTCTTT. It encodes CASSQVQGLNTEAFF.